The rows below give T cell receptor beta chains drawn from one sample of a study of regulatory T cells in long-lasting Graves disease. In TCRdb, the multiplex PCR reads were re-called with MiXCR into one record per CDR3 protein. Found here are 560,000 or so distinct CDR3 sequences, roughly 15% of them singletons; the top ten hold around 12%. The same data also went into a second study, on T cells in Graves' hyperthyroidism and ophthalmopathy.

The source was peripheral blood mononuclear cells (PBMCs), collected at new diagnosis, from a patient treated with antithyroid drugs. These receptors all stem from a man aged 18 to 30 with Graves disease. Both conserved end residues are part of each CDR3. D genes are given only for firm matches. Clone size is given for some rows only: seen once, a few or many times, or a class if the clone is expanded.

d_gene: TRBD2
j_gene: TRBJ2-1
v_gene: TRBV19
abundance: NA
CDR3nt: TGTGCCAGTGGACCGGGACTAGCGGGAGGAATCCGGAATGAGCAGTTCTTC
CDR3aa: CASGPGLAGGIRNEQFF

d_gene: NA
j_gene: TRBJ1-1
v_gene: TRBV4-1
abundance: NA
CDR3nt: TGCGCCAGCAGCCAAGTGGGGCTGGGAGCTTTCTTT
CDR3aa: CASSQVGLGAFF

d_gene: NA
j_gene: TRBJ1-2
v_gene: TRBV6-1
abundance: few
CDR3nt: TGTGCCAGCAGCCCCTCTAATGGCTACACCTTC
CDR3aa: CASSPSNGYTF

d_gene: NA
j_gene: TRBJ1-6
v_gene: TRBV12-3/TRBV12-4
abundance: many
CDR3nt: TGTGCCAGCAGTTTAGAGGGCCAATCAAGATCACCCCTCCACTTT
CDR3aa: CASSLEGQSRSPLHF

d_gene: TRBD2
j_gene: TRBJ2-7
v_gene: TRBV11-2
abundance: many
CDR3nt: TGTGCCAGCAGCTTCGGACTAGTAGGTACCCACTCCTACGAGCAGTACTTC
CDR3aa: CASSFGLVGTHSYEQYF

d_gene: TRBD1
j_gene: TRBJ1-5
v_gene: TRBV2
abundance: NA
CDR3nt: TGTGCCAGCAGTGAAGGTAGGGACAGCGCTCAGCCCCAGCATTTT
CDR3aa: CASSEGRDSAQPQHF

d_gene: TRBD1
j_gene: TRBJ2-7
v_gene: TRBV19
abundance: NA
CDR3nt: TGTGCCAGTAGTACCTCCGGGACAGGGACGGGGCTAGCCAACTACGAGCAGTACTTC
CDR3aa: CASSTSGTGTGLANYEQYF

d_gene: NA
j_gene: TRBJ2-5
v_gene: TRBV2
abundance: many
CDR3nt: TGTGCCAGCACCGAAGGGCGAGAGACCCAGTACTTC
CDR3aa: CASTEGRETQYF

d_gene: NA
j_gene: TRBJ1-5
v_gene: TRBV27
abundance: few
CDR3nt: TGTGCCAGCGGTACGGCCAATCAGCCCCAGCATTTT
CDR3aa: CASGTANQPQHF

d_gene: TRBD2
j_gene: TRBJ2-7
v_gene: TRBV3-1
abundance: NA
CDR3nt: TGTGCCAGCTCCCGAACTAGCGGGAGTAGCCACGAGCAGTACTTC
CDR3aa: CASSRTSGSSHEQYF

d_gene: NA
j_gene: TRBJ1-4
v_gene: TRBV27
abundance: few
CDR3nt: TGTGCCAGCAGCGGGTTTTCGGGAGCAACTAATGAAAAACTGTTTTTT
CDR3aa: CASSGFSGATNEKLFF

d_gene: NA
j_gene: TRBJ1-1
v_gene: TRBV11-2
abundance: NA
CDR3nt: TGTGCCGGCAGCTTAATGGGGGCAGGGACTAACACTGAGGCTTTCTTT
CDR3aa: CAGSLMGAGTNTEAFF

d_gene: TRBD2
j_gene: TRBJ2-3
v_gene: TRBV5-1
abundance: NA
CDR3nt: TGCGCCAGCAGCTTGATGGGACTAGCGGGAGCTAGCACAGATACGCAGTATTTT
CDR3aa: CASSLMGLAGASTDTQYF

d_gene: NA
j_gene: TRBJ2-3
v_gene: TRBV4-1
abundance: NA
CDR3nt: TGTGCCAGCAGCCAAGCCCCCTTCGCGGATAGCACAGATACGCAGTATTTT
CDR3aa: CASSQAPFADSTDTQYF

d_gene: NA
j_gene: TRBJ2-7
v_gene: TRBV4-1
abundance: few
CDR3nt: TGCGCCAGCAGCCAAGATGGGACCCTACGGGAGCAGTACTTC
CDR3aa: CASSQDGTLREQYF

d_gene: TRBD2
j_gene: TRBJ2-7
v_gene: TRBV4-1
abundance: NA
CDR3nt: TGCGCCAGCAGCCAAGACCCTAGCGGGCCACTAACGGGCGAGCAGTACTTC
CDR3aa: CASSQDPSGPLTGEQYF

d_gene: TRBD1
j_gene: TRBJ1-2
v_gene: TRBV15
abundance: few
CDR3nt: TGTGCCACCAGCCCTTCCAGGGGGTCCGAATTGCAAGCCTATGGCTACACCTTC
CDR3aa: CATSPSRGSELQAYGYTF

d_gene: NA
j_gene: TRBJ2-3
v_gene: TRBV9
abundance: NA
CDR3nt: TGTGCCAGCAGCGTAGATGCTGCTGGAGTGGATACGCAGTATTTT
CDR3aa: CASSVDAAGVDTQYF

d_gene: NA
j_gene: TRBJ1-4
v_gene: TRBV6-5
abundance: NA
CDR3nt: TGTGCCAGCAGTTACTCAGGGGAAGGGAATGAAAAACTGTTTTTT
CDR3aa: CASSYSGEGNEKLFF

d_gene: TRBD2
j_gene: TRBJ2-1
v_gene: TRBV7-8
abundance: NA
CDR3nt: TGTGCCAGCAGCTTAGGCGGGAGGGCCCTCAATGAGCAGTTCTTC
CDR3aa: CASSLGGRALNEQFF

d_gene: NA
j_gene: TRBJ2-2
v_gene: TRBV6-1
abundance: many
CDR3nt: TGTGCCAGCAGTGGCCTAGGACTTAGACCCGGGGAGCTGTTTTTT
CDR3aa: CASSGLGLRPGELFF

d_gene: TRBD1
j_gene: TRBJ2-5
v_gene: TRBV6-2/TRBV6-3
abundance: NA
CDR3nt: TGTGCCAGCAGCTGGACAGGGCACCACTACAATGAGCAGTACTTC
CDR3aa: CASSWTGHHYNEQYF

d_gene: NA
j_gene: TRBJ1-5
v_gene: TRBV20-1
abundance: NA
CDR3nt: TGCAGTGCTGCTAACGACAAGGATCAGCCCCAGCATTTT
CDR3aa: CSAANDKDQPQHF

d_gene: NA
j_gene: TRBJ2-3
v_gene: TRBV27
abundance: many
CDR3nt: TGTGCCAGCAGCCCCGCGGTGGGGGGTACGCAGTATTTT
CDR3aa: CASSPAVGGTQYF

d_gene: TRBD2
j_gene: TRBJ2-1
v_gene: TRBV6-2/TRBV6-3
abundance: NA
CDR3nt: TGTGCCAGCAGTTACTCGAAAGCGGGAGGGGACAATGAGCAGTTCTTC
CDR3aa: CASSYSKAGGDNEQFF

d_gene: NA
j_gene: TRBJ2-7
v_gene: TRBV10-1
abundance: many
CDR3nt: TGCGCCAGCAGGGTTCACGGGCCGTATTACGAGCAGTACTTC
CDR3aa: CASRVHGPYYEQYF

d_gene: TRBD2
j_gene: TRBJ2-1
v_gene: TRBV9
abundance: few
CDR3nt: TGTGCCAGCAGCGTAGAGGCTAGCGGGACTATTGAGCAGTTCTTC
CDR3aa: CASSVEASGTIEQFF

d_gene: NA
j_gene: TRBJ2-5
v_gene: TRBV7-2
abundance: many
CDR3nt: TGTGCCAGCAGCTTATCGGATTCAGAGACCCAGTACTTC
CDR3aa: CASSLSDSETQYF

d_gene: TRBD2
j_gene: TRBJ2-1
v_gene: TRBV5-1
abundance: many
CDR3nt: TGCGCCAGCAGCTTGGCAGGGATGGCGGGGGCCTACAATGAGCAGTTCTTC
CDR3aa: CASSLAGMAGAYNEQFF

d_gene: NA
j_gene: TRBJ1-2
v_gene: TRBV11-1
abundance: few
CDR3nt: TGTGCCAGCAGCTTAGAACATAACTATGGCTACACCTTC
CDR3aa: CASSLEHNYGYTF

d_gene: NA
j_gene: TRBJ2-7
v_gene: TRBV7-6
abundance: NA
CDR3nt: TGTGCCAGCAGCCCCAATGTTGGGGTTCCACCCTACGAGCAGTACTTC
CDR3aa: CASSPNVGVPPYEQYF

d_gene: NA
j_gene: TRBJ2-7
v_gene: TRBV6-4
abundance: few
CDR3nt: TGTGCCGGGGGGACAGTCTCCTACGAGCAGTACTTC
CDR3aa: CAGGTVSYEQYF

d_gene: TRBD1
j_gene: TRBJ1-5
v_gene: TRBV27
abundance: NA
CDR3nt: TGTGCCAGCAGTTTATTCCCAATTTACAACAGGGGCCTCATCAATCAGCCCCAGCATTTT
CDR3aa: CASSLFPIYNRGLINQPQHF

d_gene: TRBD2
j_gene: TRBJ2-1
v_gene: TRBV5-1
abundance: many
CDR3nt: TGCGCCAGCAGCTTGGGAGAGCGGGGGAATGAGCAGTTCTTC
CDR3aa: CASSLGERGNEQFF

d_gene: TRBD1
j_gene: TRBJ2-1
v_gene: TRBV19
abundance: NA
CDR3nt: TGTGCCAGTCGGCCGGGACAGGGGGCGGTTTATGAGCAGTTCTTC
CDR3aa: CASRPGQGAVYEQFF

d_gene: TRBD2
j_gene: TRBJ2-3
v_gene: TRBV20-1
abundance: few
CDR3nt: TGCAGTGCCCCCAGCCGACTAGCGGGAGCCTACACAGATACGCAGTATTTT
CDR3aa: CSAPSRLAGAYTDTQYF